This T cell receptor beta chain was obtained from a study of CD8 T cells in ankylosing spondylitis (dated by TCRdb to the late 2010s). Some background on the complete study: The study profiled T cell receptor beta repertoires in healthy donors and ankylosing spondylitis patients to find disease-linked TCR variants. Peripheral blood was sampled, and synovial fluid was also collected from ankylosing spondylitis patients. The full study cohort comprised approximately 23 ankylosing spondylitis patients and roughly 110 healthy donors.

Instrument on record: Illumina HiSeq 2500. TCR beta libraries were prepared by quantitative 5'-RACE with molecular barcodes. Processing in the source paper ran as follows. To identify disease-linked TCR variants, a new computational method was used, one built on a probabilistic model of VDJ rearrangement. TCRdb trimmed the raw reads at Q25, called clones with MiXCR and kept productive beta chains. Each entry is one CDR3 protein sequence, shown with its most common DNA and genes. The V and J calls, along with clone size, are taken from TCRdb and not from the paper's own processing. The table for this sample lists under 250,000 distinct CDR3 sequences; about 7.3% of them were counted only once. Clones ranked in the top ten supply more than 13% of the sample. Turning to this clonotype: This clone's antigen is unknown. The record has no base qualities; no much larger clone is one base away.

V sheds 0 bases and J sheds 10 bases, leaving 9 bases between their ends. The CDR3 runs 12 residues from the cysteine to the phenylalanine. CDR3 DNA only is kept here, 36 bases in frame from base 1. CDR1 and CDR2, looked up from the germline V gene, are MNHEY and SVGAGI. General findings and caveats noted by the study authors: The disease-linked clones were reported to be significantly enriched in matched synovial fluid samples from ankylosing spondylitis patients. The disease-linked clones had a CD8+ phenotype and were found at relatively low frequencies in peripheral blood. A TCR beta motif of eight highly homologous amino acid variants appeared characteristic of blood from ankylosing spondylitis patients. Some of the motif variants had been reported before in the synovial fluid and blood of reactive arthritis patients, a finding that suggests common disease-initiation mechanisms.

Sequences were obtained from blood, either unsorted or a sorted T cell fraction (not recorded which). This chain is built from TRBV6-5 and TRBJ1-1; TRBD1 could be the D gene, as 5 bases match. This receptor was obtained from a male donor with ankylosing spondylitis. The CDR3 loop reads CASSYSGAAAFF. The DNA is TGTGCCAGCAGTTACTCAGGGGCCGCAGCTTTCTTT.